This is a list of T cell receptor beta chains from one sample in a study of post-analysis software for immune sequencing data. Via MiXCR, TCRdb re-called the PCR reads, giving one row per CDR3 protein. The repertoire consists of 740,000 or so distinct CDR3 sequences, with roughly 50% occurring once and the leading ten covering over 4%. The sequencing input was blood. Receptors were obtained from a girl aged 5 to 17 with multiple sclerosis. Both conserved end residues are part of each CDR3. Each record gives: CDR3 protein, CDR3 DNA, V gene, clone size, D gene, J gene. D genes are given only for firm matches. The size field is filled for only some rows; it gives once, few, many or a size class.

CASSLLDGGNEQFF | TGTGCCAGCAGTTTGCTGGATGGAGGCAATGAGCAGTTCTTC | TRBV27 | NA | NA | TRBJ2-1
CASSGGQGLTPTNYGYTF | TGTGCCAGCAGCGGGGGACAGGGGCTAACGCCAACTAACTATGGCTACACCTTC | TRBV9 | NA | TRBD1 | TRBJ1-2
CASRDGGLGQYF | TGTGCCAGCAGAGACGGGGGTCTAGGGCAGTACTTC | TRBV7-6 | NA | NA | TRBJ2-7
CASSPRQGAQDEQFF | TGTGCCAGCAGCCCAAGACAGGGGGCGCAGGATGAGCAGTTCTTC | TRBV7-3 | NA | TRBD1 | TRBJ2-1
CATQPPGQPYNEQFF | TGTGCCACCCAGCCCCCGGGACAGCCTTACAATGAGCAGTTCTTC | TRBV15 | few | TRBD1 | TRBJ2-1
CASSHWASNYGYTF | TGTGCCAGCAGTCATTGGGCCTCTAACTATGGCTACACCTTC | TRBV12-3/TRBV12-4 | NA | NA | TRBJ1-2
CASSSRSKDGLAGGDSYNEQFF | TGTGCCAGCAGCTCCCGGTCGAAAGATGGACTAGCGGGAGGGGACTCCTACAATGAGCAGTTCTTC | TRBV11-1 | few | TRBD2 | TRBJ2-1
CASSVDGLAGGVGTETQYF | TGTGCCAGCAGCGTAGACGGACTAGCGGGAGGAGTCGGTACGGAGACCCAGTACTTC | TRBV9 | NA | TRBD2 | TRBJ2-5
CSSGTEYTEAFF | TGCAGCTCCGGGACAGAATACACTGAAGCTTTCTTT | TRBV29-1 | NA | TRBD1 | TRBJ1-1
CSSLRAPTDTQYF | TGCAGCTCTCTCCGGGCTCCCACGGATACGCAGTATTTT | TRBV29-1 | few | NA | TRBJ2-3